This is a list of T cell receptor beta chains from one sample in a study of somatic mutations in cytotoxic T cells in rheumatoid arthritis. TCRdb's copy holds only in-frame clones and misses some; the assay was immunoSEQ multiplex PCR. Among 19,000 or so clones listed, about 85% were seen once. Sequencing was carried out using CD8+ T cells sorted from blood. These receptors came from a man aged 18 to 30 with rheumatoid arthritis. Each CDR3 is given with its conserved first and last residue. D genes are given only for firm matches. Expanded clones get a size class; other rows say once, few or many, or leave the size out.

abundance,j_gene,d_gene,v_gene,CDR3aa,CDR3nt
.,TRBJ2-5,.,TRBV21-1,CASSKALPRANPETQYF,TGTGCCAGCAGCAAAGCTTTACCCAGGGCAAACCCAGAGACCCAGTACTTC
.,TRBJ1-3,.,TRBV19,CASSIDLGSGNTIYF,TGTGCCAGTAGTATAGATCTTGGTTCTGGAAACACCATATATTTT
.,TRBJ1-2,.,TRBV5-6,CASSIGDYGYTF,TGTGCCAGCAGTATAGGGGACTATGGCTACACCTTC
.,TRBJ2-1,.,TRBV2,CASSEAGGVYNEQFF,TGTGCCAGCAGTGAAGCGGGGGGAGTCTACAATGAGCAGTTCTTC
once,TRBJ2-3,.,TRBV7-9,CASSLVSGTQYF,TGTGCCAGCAGCTTAGTGTCCGGTACGCAGTATTTT
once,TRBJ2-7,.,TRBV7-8,CASSLFLLREQYF,TGTGCCAGCAGCTTATTTCTCCTCCGGGAGCAGTACTTC
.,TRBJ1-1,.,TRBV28,CASSFPPTVMNTEAFF,TGTGCCAGCAGTTTCCCCCCCACGGTGATGAACACTGAAGCTTTCTTT
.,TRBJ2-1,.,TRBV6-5,CASSYEGGEQFF,TGTGCCAGCAGTTACGAGGGCGGGGAGCAGTTCTTC
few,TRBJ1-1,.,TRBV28,CASSFTENTEAFF,TGTGCCAGCAGCTTCACGGAGAACACTGAAGCTTTCTTT
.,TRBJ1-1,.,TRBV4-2,CASRQPAGMNTEAFF,TGTGCCAGCAGGCAACCCGCAGGGATGAACACTGAAGCTTTCTTT
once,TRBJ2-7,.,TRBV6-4,CASSEWEGEAYEQYF,TGTGCCAGCAGTGAATGGGAGGGGGAGGCCTACGAGCAGTACTTC
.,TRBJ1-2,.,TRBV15,CATSRDRGTLNNYGYTF,TGTGCCACCAGCAGAGATCGTGGGACACTGAATAACTATGGCTACACCTTC
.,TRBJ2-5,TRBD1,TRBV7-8,CASSFQTGQGEGETQYF,TGTGCCAGCAGCTTCCAGACGGGACAGGGGGAGGGGGAGACCCAGTACTTC
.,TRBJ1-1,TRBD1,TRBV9,CASSVGQGIGTEAFF,TGTGCCAGCAGCGTGGGACAGGGGATCGGCACTGAAGCTTTCTTT
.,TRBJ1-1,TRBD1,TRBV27,CASSWDSGTEAFF,TGTGCCAGCTCATGGGACAGTGGGACTGAAGCTTTCTTT
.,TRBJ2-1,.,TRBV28,CASSFSTDLNEQFF,TGTGCCAGCAGTTTCTCGACAGACCTTAATGAGCAGTTCTTC
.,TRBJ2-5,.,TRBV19,CASSRGGAETQYF,TGTGCCAGTAGTCGAGGGGGGGCAGAGACCCAGTACTTC
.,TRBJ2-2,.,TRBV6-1,CASRPGADHTGELFF,TGTGCCAGCAGGCCCGGGGCGGACCACACCGGGGAGCTGTTTTTT
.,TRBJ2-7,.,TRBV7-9,CASSTEYSPSYEQYF,TGTGCCAGCAGCACCGAATACAGTCCCTCCTACGAGCAGTACTTC
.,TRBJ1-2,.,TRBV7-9,CASSLGRNNYGYTF,TGTGCCAGCAGCTTAGGGCGGAATAACTATGGCTACACCTTC
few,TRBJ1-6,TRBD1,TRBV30,CAWSVPGTGKVPLHF,TGTGCCTGGAGTGTACCGGGGACAGGGAAGGTACCCCTCCACTTT
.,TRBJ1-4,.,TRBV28,CASSLTENEKLFF,TGTGCCAGCAGTTTAACCGAGAATGAAAAACTGTTTTTT
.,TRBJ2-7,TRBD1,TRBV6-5,CASSYRGRNYEQYF,TGTGCCAGCAGTTACAGGGGGCGAAACTACGAGCAGTACTTC
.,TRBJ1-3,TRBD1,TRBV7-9,CASSLGDRELSGNTIYF,TGTGCCAGCAGCCTTGGGGACAGGGAGTTATCTGGAAACACCATATATTTT
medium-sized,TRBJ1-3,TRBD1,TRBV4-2,CASSARTGTGGNTIYF,TGTGCCAGCAGCGCACGGACAGGGACTGGTGGAAACACCATATATTTT
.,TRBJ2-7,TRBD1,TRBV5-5,CASSFTGDGYEQYF,TGTGCCAGCAGCTTTACAGGGGACGGCTACGAGCAGTACTTC
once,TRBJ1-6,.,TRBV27,CASSLSIASSYNSPLHF,TGTGCCAGCAGTTTATCGATAGCGAGCTCCTATAATTCACCCCTCCACTTT